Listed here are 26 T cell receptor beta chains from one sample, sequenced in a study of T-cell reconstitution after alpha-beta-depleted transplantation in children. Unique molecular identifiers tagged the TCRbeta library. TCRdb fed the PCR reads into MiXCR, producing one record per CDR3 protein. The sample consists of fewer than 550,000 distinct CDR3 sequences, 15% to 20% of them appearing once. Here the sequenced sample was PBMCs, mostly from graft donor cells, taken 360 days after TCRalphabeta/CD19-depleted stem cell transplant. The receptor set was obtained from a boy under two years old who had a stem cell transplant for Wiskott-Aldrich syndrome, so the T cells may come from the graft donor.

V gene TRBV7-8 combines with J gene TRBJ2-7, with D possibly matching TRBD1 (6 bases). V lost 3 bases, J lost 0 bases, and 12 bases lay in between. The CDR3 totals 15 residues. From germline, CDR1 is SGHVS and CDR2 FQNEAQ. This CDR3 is CASSFRRQDSYEQYF. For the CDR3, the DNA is TGTGCCAGCAGCTTTAGAAGACAGGACTCCTACGAGCAGTACTTC.

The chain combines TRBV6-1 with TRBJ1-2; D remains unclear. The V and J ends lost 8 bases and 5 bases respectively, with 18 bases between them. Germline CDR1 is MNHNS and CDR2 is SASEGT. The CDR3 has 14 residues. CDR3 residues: CASWGSPPAYGYTF. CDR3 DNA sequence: TGTGCCAGCTGGGGAAGCCCCCCGGCATATGGCTACACCTTC.

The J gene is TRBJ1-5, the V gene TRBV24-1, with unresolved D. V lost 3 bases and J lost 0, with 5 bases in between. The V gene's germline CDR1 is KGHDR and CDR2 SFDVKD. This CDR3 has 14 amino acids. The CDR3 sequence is CATSDPYSNQPQHF. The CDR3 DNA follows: TGTGCCACCAGTGATCCATATAGCAATCAGCCCCAGCATTTT.

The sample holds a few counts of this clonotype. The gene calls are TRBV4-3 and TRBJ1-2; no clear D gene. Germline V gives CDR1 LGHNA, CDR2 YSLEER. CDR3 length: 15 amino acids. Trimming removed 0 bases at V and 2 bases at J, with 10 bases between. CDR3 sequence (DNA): TGCGCCAGCAGCCAAGAGGCGGGCGGAAACTATGGCTACACCTTC. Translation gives CASSQEAGGNYGYTF.

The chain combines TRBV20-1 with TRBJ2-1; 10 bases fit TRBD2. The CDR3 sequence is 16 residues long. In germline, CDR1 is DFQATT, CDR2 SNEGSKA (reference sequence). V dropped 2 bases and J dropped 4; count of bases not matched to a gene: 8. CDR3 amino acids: CSARPSGRARYNEQFF. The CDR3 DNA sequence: TGCAGTGCTAGACCCAGCGGGAGGGCCCGGTACAATGAGCAGTTCTTC.

The DNA of the CDR3 is TGCGCCAGCAGCCCAAGACAGTTCCGGGGTGAGACCCAGTACTTC. This sequence encodes CASSPRQFRGETQYF. The chain carries TRBV4-1 and TRBJ2-5, with D perhaps TRBD1 or TRBD2 (5 bases each). The CDR3 sequence is 15 residues long. Trimming removed 4 bases from V and 5 bases from J, with 17 bases in between. CDR1 and CDR2 (germline): MGHRA, YSYEKL.

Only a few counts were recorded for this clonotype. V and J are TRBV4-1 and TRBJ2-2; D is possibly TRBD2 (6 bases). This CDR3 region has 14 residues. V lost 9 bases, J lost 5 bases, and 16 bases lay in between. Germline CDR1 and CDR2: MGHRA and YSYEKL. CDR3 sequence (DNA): TGCGCCAGTAGCGATATTGGGGGGACCGGGGAGCTGTTTTTT. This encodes CASSDIGGTGELFF.

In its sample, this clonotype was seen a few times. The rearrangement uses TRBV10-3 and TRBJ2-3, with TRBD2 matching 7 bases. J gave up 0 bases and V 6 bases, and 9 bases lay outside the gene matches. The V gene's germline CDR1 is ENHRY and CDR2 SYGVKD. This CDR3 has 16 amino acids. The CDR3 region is CAIRGGDYRSTDTQYF. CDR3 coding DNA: TGTGCCATCAGAGGAGGGGACTACCGGAGCACAGATACGCAGTATTTT.

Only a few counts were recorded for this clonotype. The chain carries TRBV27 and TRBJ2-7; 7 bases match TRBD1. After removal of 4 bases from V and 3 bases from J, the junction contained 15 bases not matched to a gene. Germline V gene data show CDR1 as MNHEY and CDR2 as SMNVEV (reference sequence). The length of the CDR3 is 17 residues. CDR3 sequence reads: CASSSSITMGQLYEQYF. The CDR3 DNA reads TGTGCCAGCAGTTCGTCAATCACCATGGGACAGCTCTACGAGCAGTACTTC.

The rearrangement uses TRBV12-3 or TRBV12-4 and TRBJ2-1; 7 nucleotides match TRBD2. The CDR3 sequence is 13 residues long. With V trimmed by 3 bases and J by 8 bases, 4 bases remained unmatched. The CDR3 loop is CASSLGLRDEQFF. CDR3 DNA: TGTGCCAGCAGTTTGGGACTAAGGGATGAGCAGTTCTTC.

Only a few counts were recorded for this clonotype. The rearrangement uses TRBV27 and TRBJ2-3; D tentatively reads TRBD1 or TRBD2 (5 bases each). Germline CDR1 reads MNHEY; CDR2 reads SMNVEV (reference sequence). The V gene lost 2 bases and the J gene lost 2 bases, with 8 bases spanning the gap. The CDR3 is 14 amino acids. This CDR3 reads CASSLLGTTDTQYF. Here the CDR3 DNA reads TGTGCCAGCAGTTTACTCGGGACCACAGATACGCAGTATTTT.

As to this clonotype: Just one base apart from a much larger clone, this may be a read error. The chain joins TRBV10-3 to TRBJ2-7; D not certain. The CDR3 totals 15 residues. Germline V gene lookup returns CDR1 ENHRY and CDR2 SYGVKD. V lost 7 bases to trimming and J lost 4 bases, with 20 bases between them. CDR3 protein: CAIKSGKDHTYEQYF. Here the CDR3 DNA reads TGTGCCATCAAAAGTGGGAAGGACCATACGTACGAGCAGTACTTC.

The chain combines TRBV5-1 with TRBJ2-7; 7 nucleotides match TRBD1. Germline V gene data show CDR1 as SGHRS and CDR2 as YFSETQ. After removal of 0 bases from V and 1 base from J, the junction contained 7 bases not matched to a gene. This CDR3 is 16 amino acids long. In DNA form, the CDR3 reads TGCGCCAGCAGCTTGGCCGTCGGGACAGATTCCTACGAGCAGTACTTC. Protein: CASSLAVGTDSYEQYF.

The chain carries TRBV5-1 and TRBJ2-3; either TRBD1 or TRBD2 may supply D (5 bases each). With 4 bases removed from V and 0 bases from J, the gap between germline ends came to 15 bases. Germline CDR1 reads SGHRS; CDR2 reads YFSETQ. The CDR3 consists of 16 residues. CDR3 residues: CASSRDEGTSTDTQYF. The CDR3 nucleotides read TGCGCCAGCAGCCGGGACGAAGGAACTAGCACAGATACGCAGTATTTT.

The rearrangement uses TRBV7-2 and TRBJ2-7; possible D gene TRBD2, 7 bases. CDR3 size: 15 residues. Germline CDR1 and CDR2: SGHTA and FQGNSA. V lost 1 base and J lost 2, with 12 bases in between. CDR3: CASSLVGGPTYEQYF. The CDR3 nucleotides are TGTGCCAGCAGCTTAGTCGGGGGGCCCACCTACGAGCAGTACTTC. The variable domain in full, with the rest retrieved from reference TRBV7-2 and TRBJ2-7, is GAGVSQSPSNKVTEKGKDVELRCDPISGHTALYWYRQSLGQGLEFLIYFQGNSAPDKSGLPSDRFSAERTGGSVSTLTIQRTQQEDSAVYLCASSLVGGPTYEQYFGPGTRLTVT.

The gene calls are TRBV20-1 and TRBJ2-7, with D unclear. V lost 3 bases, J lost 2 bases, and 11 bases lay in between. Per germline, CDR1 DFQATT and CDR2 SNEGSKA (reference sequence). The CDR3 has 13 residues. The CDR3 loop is CSARGWVPYEQYF. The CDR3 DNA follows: TGCAGTGCTAGGGGATGGGTACCCTACGAGCAGTACTTC.

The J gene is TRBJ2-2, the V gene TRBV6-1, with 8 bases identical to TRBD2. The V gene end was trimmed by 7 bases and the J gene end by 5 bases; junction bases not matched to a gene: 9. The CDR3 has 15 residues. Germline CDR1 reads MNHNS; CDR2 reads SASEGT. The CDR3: CASITGGPGTGELFF. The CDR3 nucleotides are TGTGCCAGCATCACGGGAGGGCCGGGGACCGGGGAGCTGTTTTTT.

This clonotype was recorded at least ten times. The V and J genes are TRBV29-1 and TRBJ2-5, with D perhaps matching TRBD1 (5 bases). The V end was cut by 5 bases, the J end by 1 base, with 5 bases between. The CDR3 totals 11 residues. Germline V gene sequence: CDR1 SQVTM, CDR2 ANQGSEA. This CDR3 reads CSVQGQETQYF. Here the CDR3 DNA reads TGCAGCGTTCAGGGCCAAGAGACCCAGTACTTC. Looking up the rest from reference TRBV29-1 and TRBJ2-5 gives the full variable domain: SAVISQKPSRDICQRGTSLTIQCQVDSQVTMMFWYRQQPGQSLTLIATANQGSEATYESGFVIDKFPISRPNLTFSTLTVSNMSPEDSSIYLCSVQGQETQYFGPGTRLLVL.

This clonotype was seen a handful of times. CDR3 nucleotide sequence: TGTGCCAGCAGACGCCAGGGGGTAGATGGCTACACCTTC. As protein: CASRRQGVDGYTF. The chain links TRBV6-4 to TRBJ1-2, with 7 bases matching TRBD1. This CDR3 comprises 13 residues. V trimming: 6 bases; J trimming: 6 bases; junction bases outside the gene matches: 7. CDR1 and CDR2 from the germline V gene are MRHNA and SNTAGT.

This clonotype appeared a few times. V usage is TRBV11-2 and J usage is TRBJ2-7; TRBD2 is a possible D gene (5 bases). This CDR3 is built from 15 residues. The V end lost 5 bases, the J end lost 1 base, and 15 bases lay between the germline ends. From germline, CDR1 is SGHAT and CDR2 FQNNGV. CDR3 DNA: TGTGCCAGCAGCCGAAAAATAGAGGGTTCCTACGAGCAGTACTTC. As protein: CASSRKIEGSYEQYF.

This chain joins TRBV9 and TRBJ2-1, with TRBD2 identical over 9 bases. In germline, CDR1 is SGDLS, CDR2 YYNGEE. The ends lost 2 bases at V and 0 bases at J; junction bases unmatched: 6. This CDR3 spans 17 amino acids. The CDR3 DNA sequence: TGTGCCAGCAGCGTTAGCGGGAGACCTAACTCCTACAATGAGCAGTTCTTC. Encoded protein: CASSVSGRPNSYNEQFF.

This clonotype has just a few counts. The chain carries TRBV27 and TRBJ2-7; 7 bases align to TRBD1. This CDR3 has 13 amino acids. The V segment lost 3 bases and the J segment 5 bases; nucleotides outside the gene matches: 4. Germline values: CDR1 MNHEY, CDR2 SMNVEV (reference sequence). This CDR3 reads CASSFGRGNEQYF. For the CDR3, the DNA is TGTGCCAGCAGTTTCGGCAGGGGGAACGAGCAGTACTTC.

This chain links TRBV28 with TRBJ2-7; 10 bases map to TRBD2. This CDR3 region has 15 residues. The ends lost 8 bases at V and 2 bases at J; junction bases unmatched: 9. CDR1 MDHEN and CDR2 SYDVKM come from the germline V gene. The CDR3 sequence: CASRSSGGNTYEQYF. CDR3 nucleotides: TGTGCCAGCCGTAGTAGCGGGGGGAACACCTACGAGCAGTACTTC.

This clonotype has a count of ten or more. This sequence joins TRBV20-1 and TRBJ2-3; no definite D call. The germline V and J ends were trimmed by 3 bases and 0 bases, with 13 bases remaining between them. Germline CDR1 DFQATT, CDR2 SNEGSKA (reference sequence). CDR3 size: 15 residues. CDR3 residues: CSARDARLSTDTQYF. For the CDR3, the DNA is TGCAGTGCTAGGGACGCCAGGCTCAGCACAGATACGCAGTATTTT.

Here the CDR3 DNA reads TGTGCCATCAGTGAGTCTTGGGCTAGCGGGGGAAGCTCCTACGAGCAGTACTTC. Encoded protein: CAISESWASGGSSYEQYF. The V call is TRBV10-3, the J call TRBJ2-7; TRBD2 matches at 10 bases. The CDR3 sequence is 18 residues long. The germline gives CDR1 ENHRY, CDR2 SYGVKD. J lost 0 bases, V lost 0 bases, and 8 bases had no gene match.

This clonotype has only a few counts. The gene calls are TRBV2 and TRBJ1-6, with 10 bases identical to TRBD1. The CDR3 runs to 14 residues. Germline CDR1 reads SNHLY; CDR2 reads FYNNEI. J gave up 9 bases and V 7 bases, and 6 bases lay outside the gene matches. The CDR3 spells CASMPGQGTSPLHF. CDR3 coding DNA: TGTGCCAGCATGCCGGGACAGGGGACTTCACCCCTCCACTTT.